This TCR beta chain was found in a study of blood T cell repertoires in COVID-19. About the study: Collection of acute and convalescent COVID-19 samples took place in the United States, Italy and Spain. In each case, the material was cDNA or gDNA derived from T cells, B-cell-depleted T cells, or PBMCs.

The germline V and J ends were trimmed by 4 bases and 0 bases, with 18 bases remaining between them. Looked up from germline, CDR1 is SGHVS and CDR2 is FQNEAQ. There are 17 residues in the CDR3. Study processing details: Amplification from reference gene primers served as the basis for estimated nucleated cell counts. Only in-frame clones appear in the TCRdb table, and some are missing; sequencing was by immunoSEQ multiplex PCR. V, J and clone size were drawn from that table, and D and trimming were deduced from the DNA. The data contain about 190,000 clones, around 80% of them singletons. The sequence came from a woman over 75 with active or convalescent COVID-19. V gene TRBV7-8 combines with J gene TRBJ1-1; TRBD1 might be the D (6 bases). What was sequenced was peripheral blood. This chain's CDR3 is CASSSNYRARLNTEAFF. In DNA, the CDR3 is TGTGCCAGCAGCTCTAATTACAGGGCCCGACTGAACACTGAAGCTTTCTTT.